This passage covers 2 T cell receptor beta chains from one sample sequenced in a study of blood T cell repertoires in COVID-19 (dated by TCRdb to about 2020). To prepare the library, the immunoSEQ multiplex PCR assay was applied. TCRdb holds this immuneACCESS table with in-frame rearrangements only. Some clones are missing; in checked studies, unresolved V genes explain under half, and the rest has no known cause. The sample includes 200,000 to 300,000 clones, with 88% observed a single time. The ten largest clones capture approximately 3.7% of the sample. The material sequenced was peripheral blood. Source of these receptors: a man aged 55 to 70 who had recovered from COVID-19.

This chain connects TRBV9 to TRBJ2-3, with 9 bases aligning to TRBD2. The CDR3 loop spans 16 amino acids. The germline CDR1 and CDR2 sequences are SGDLS and YYNGEE. The V gene end was trimmed by 5 bases and the J gene end by 6 bases; junction bases not matched to a gene: 13. As DNA, the CDR3 is TGTGCCAGCAGTCGCAGCGGGGGGCGAGAACGTGATACGCAGTATTTT. Translating it yields CASSRSGGRERDTQYF.

The gene calls are TRBV6-6 and TRBJ1-4, with no clear D. The germline gives CDR1 MNHNY, CDR2 SVGAGI (reference sequence). The CDR3 is made up of 14 amino acids. Deletions cut 4 bases from V and 7 bases from J, with 13 bases between. The CDR3, as DNA: TGTGCCAGCAGTTTTCGGGTGTATAGTGAAAAACTGTTTTTT. This codes for CASSFRVYSEKLFF.